The sequence of this T cell receptor (beta chain) was determined in a study of T cells after posttransplantation cyclophosphamide. Findings of the study overall: Recipient CMV seropositivity and CMV reactivation strongly tracked TRB clonality.

As for this clone: Its antigen is undetermined.

Repertoires were generated with immunoSEQ multiplex PCR, while TCRdb's copy carries only in-frame clones and drops some. This table holds about 6,900 clones, about 98% found once. V lost 1 base to trimming and J lost 1 base; unmatched junction nucleotides: 1. CDR1 and CDR2 (germline): ENHRY, SYGVKD. CDR3 length: 15 residues. V and J are TRBV10-3 and TRBJ1-1; 9 bases are a match to TRBD1. The sequence was collected from a woman aged 25-40 years in good health and a related stem cell transplant donor. Specimen: naive CD8+ T cells sorted from PBMCs. DNA of the CDR3: TGTGCCATCAGTGAGTGGGACAGGGAGAACACTGAAGCTTTCTTT. It codes for CAISEWDRENTEAFF.